The 21 T cell receptor beta chains given below trace back to one sample, sequenced in a study of cytomegalovirus exposure and HLA in healthy donors. Vbeta (60) and Jbeta (13) primers were used in the PCR. TCRdb's copy holds only in-frame clones and misses some; the assay was immunoSEQ multiplex PCR. Of some 110,000 clones in the sample, 70% to 80% are singletons; the top ten hold approximately 3%. Sequenced input: PBMCs. All receptors derive from a woman aged 18-29 years in good health and CMV-seropositive.

The J gene is TRBJ2-1, the V gene TRBV25-1; 7 bases fit TRBD2. The CDR3 sequence is 13 residues long. The V gene end was trimmed by 3 bases and the J gene end by 11 bases; junction bases not matched to a gene: 7. The germline V gene encodes CDR1 MGHDK and CDR2 SYGVNS. The CDR3 region is CASSEGGYEQQFF. CDR3 nucleotides: TGTGCCAGCAGTGAGGGGGGGTACGAGCAGCAGTTCTTC.

This clone appeared a few times. The J gene is TRBJ2-7, the V gene TRBV19; possible D gene TRBD1, 6 bases. This CDR3 region has 14 residues. V lost 5 bases, J lost 1 base, and 12 bases lay in between. In germline, CDR1 is LNHDA, CDR2 SQIVND (reference sequence). The CDR3 DNA is TGTGCCAGTAGTGCTGGACAGCCTTCCTACGAGCAGTACTTC. As protein: CASSAGQPSYEQYF.

The J gene is TRBJ2-7, the V gene TRBV6-1; 14 positions match TRBD2. This CDR3 contains 19 residues. Germline V CDR1 and CDR2: MNHNS, SASEGT. After removal of 1 base from V and 0 bases from J, the junction contained 8 bases not matched to a gene. The CDR3 bases are TGTGCCAGCAGTGAAGGGTCTCCGGGACTAGCGGGGGCCTCCTACGAGCAGTACTTC. It codes for CASSEGSPGLAGASYEQYF.

The count of this clone is one. The V and J genes are TRBV9 and TRBJ2-3; TRBD2 is a possible D gene (7 bases). From germline, CDR1 is SGDLS and CDR2 YYNGEE. Deletions cut 4 bases from V and 2 bases from J, with 17 bases between. The CDR3 runs to 16 residues. CDR3 nucleotide sequence: TGTGCCAGCAGCATCCCGCGGGGGCTAGACACAGATACGCAGTATTTT. Its protein is CASSIPRGLDTDTQYF.

The CDR3 here is CASSARQGLSKYSNQPQHF. Written as DNA, the CDR3 is TGTGCCAGCAGTGCCCGACAGGGACTCTCTAAGTATAGCAATCAGCCCCAGCATTTT. The V call is TRBV28, the J call TRBJ1-5; 7 nucleotides line up with TRBD1. The V gene end was trimmed by 5 bases and the J gene end by 0 bases; junction bases not matched to a gene: 16. CDR3 length equals 19 residues. CDR1 and CDR2 (germline): MDHEN, SYDVKM.

Of note for this clone: A read error may account for a junction end that differs from germline. J is TRBJ2-2 and V is TRBV7-7; 11 bases map to TRBD2. CDR3 length: 17 residues. Germline CDR1 reads SSHAT; CDR2 reads FNYEAQ (reference sequence). DNA of the CDR3: TGTGCTAGCAGCCCCGATAGCGGGAGGGCCAGGATCGGGGAGCTGTTTTTT. This codes for CASSPDSGRARIGELFF. Filled out from reference TRBV7-7 and TRBJ2-2, the complete variable domain reads GAGVSQSPRYKVTKRGQDVTLRCDPISSHATLYWYQQALGQGPEFLTYFNYEAQPDKSGLPSDRFSAERPEGSISTLTIQRTEQRDSAMYRCASSPDSGRARIGELFFGEGSRLTVL.

The V gene is TRBV16, the J gene TRBJ2-7; 9 nucleotides align to TRBD1. The CDR3 runs 14 residues. Germline-derived CDR1 and CDR2 are KGHSY and FQNENV. V trimming: 3 bases; J trimming: 3 bases; junction bases outside the gene matches: 3. In DNA, the CDR3 is TGTGCCAGCAGCCAGCCGGGACAGGGCTACGAGCAGTACTTC. It specifies CASSQPGQGYEQYF.

This CDR3 reads CASRTSVTGHTEAFF. The DNA of the CDR3 is TGTGCCAGCAGAACCTCCGTGACAGGGCACACTGAAGCTTTCTTT. The chain joins TRBV6-6 to TRBJ1-1; TRBD1 aligns across 7 bases. V gave up 6 bases and J gave up 3 bases; unmatched junction bases: 10. The CDR3 extends over 15 amino acids. The germline gives CDR1 MNHNY, CDR2 SVGAGI (reference sequence).

The chain couples TRBV19 to TRBJ2-7; 12 bases agree with TRBD1. V shed 5 bases, J shed 2 bases, and the junction held 4 bases outside the gene matches. The CDR3 totals 15 residues. Germline V gene lookup returns CDR1 LNHDA and CDR2 SQIVND (reference sequence). The chain's CDR3 is CASSRDRGRPYEQYF. Here the CDR3 DNA reads TGTGCCAGTAGTCGGGACAGGGGGCGACCCTACGAGCAGTACTTC.

The rearrangement joins TRBV30 to TRBJ2-7, with TRBD1 matching over 10 bases. The ends lost 0 bases at V and 4 bases at J; junction bases unmatched: 6. The CDR3 sequence is 15 residues long. Germline V gene data show CDR1 as GTSNPN and CDR2 as SVGIG (reference sequence). In nucleotides, the CDR3 is TGTGCCTGGAGTGTACCCGGACAGGGGGATTACGAGCAGTACTTC. Translating it yields CAWSVPGQGDYEQYF.

The chain links TRBV4-1 to TRBJ1-2, with D possibly TRBD1 on 5 matching bases. Germline CDR1 reads MGHRA; CDR2 reads YSYEKL. This CDR3 region has 16 residues. V shed 4 bases and J shed 2 bases, with 17 bases lying between them. In nucleotides, the CDR3 is TGCGCCAGCAGCCCTCAAGGGAACAGGAACAACTATGGCTACACCTTC. Translating it yields CASSPQGNRNNYGYTF.

V usage is TRBV6-5 and J usage is TRBJ2-2; D uncertain. Trimming took 6 bases from V and 7 from J, leaving 9 bases between them. The CDR3 extends over 12 amino acids. Germline V gives CDR1 MNHEY, CDR2 SVGAGI. The CDR3 coding sequence is TGTGCCAGCAGATCCCTCTGCGGGGAGCTGTTTTTT. As protein: CASRSLCGELFF.

This CDR3 is CASSLARNYGYTF. The DNA for the CDR3 is TGTGCCAGCAGCTTAGCACGGAACTATGGCTACACCTTC. The chain links TRBV7-8 to TRBJ1-2; D is uncertain. The CDR3 contains 13 residues. The ends were cut back, 0 bases at V and 2 bases at J, with 4 bases in the middle. CDR1 and CDR2 (germline): SGHVS, FQNEAQ. The full variable domain, rest sourced from reference TRBV7-8 and TRBJ1-2, is GAGVSQSPRYKVAKRGQDVALRCDPISGHVSLFWYQQALGQGPEFLTYFQNEAQLDKSGLPSDRFFAERPEGSVSTLKIQRTQQEDSAVYLCASSLARNYGYTFGSGTRLTVV.

The rearrangement links TRBV11-2 to TRBJ2-5, with no clear D. The ends were cut back, 1 base at V and 5 bases at J, with 11 bases in the middle. CDR1 is SGHAT and CDR2 is FQNNGV in the germline V gene. CDR3 size: 14 residues. For the CDR3, the DNA is TGTGCCAGCAGCTTAGGGCACCCCGGGGAGACCCAGTACTTC. Protein product: CASSLGHPGETQYF. Together with reference TRBV11-2 and TRBJ2-5, the CDR3 gives the full variable domain: EAGVAQSPRYKIIEKRQSVAFWCNPISGHATLYWYQQILGQGPKLLIQFQNNGVVDDSQLPKDRFSAERLKGVDSTLKIQPAKLEDSAVYLCASSLGHPGETQYFGPGTRLLVL.

This clone came up a few times. The chain's CDR3 is CASRWNSQETQYF. DNA of the CDR3: TGTGCCAGTCGGTGGAACAGCCAAGAGACCCAGTACTTC. The chain carries TRBV19 and TRBJ2-5; D unclear. This CDR3 contains 13 residues. Germline V gene sequence: CDR1 LNHDA, CDR2 SQIVND (reference sequence). Trimming removed 8 bases at V and 1 base at J, with 11 bases between.

The chain links TRBV7-9 to TRBJ1-1; D perhaps matches TRBD1 (6 bases). This CDR3 spans 15 amino acids. V was shortened by 3 bases and J by 4 bases, with 15 bases between the two germline ends. Germline loops: CDR1 SEHNR, CDR2 FQNEAQ (reference sequence). CDR3 sequence (DNA): TGTGCCAGCAGCTTCACAGGGATAGCGAGCACTGAAGCTTTCTTT. It codes for CASSFTGIASTEAFF.

The chain joins TRBV19 to TRBJ2-7, with 8 bases aligning to TRBD2. Unmatched junction bases numbered 6, after V lost 11 bases and J lost 0 bases. CDR3 length: 13 amino acids. CDR1 and CDR2 (germline): LNHDA, SQIVND (reference sequence). CDR3 coding DNA: TGTGCCGTGTCTAGCGGGCGCTCCTACGAGCAGTACTTC. This translates into CAVSSGRSYEQYF. The whole variable domain, filled in from reference TRBV19 and TRBJ2-7, reads DGGITQSPKYLFRKEGQNVTLSCEQNLNHDAMYWYRQDPGQGLRLIYYSQIVNDFQKGDIAEGYSVSREKKESFPLTVTSAQKNPTAFYLCAVSSGRSYEQYFGPGTRLTVT.

The chain couples TRBV10-3 to TRBJ1-5; 8 bases align to TRBD1. V trimming: 5 bases; J trimming: 5 bases; junction bases outside the gene matches: 2. Germline CDR1 ENHRY, CDR2 SYGVKD. The CDR3 has 13 residues. The DNA of the CDR3 is TGTGCCATCAGTAAACAGGGGGATCAGCCCCAGCATTTT. Amino acids: CAISKQGDQPQHF.

Notes on this clone: Other nucleotide sequences in the sample specify the same CDR3. The chain recombines TRBV27 with TRBJ1-5; 7 nucleotides align to TRBD1. The J segment lost 1 base and the V segment lost 4 bases, leaving 1 base of the junction unmatched. Germline CDR1 reads MNHEY; CDR2 reads SMNVEV (reference sequence). This CDR3 has 14 residues. In DNA, the CDR3 is TGTGCCAGCAGTTACAGGGGAAGCAATCAGCCCCAGCATTTT. Its protein product is CASSYRGSNQPQHF.

The rearrangement uses TRBV6-5 and TRBJ2-1; D unclear. Trimming took off 5 bases at V and 8 bases at J, with 16 bases between the two ends. The CDR3 is made up of 14 amino acids. From germline, CDR1 is MNHEY and CDR2 SVGAGI. The CDR3 sequence: CASSLAISVHEQFF. In DNA, the CDR3 is TGTGCCAGCAGTCTCGCTATATCTGTGCATGAGCAGTTCTTC.

V usage is TRBV7-9 and J usage is TRBJ2-7, with 8 bases aligning to TRBD1. The CDR3 runs 15 residues. Losses at the gene ends were 2 bases for V and 2 bases for J; bases not matched to a gene: 5. Germline-derived CDR1 and CDR2 are SEHNR and FQNEAQ (reference sequence). For the CDR3, the DNA is TGTGCCAGCAGCTTATTTACAGGGGGGACCTACGAGCAGTACTTC. Its translation: CASSLFTGGTYEQYF.